A selection of T cell receptor beta chains follows, all from one sample in a study of blood T cell repertoires in COVID-19. The table came from immunoSEQ multiplex PCR; TCRdb's copy has only in-frame clones and leaves some out. The data show tens of thousands of clones, with 80% to 90% seen just once and under 5% held by the top ten. What was sequenced was peripheral blood. Source of these receptors: a man aged 80 or over with COVID-19, enrolled during active disease. The CDR3 runs from the conserved cysteine through the conserved F or W. The D gene is left open where the match is weak. A row's size may be missing; if present it is once, few, many or a size class.

d_call: NA; v_call: TRBV7-8; j_call: TRBJ2-5; clone_size: NA; cdr3_aa: CASGEVIQETQYF; cdr3_nt: TGTGCCAGCGGAGAGGTCATACAAGAGACCCAGTACTTC
d_call: NA; v_call: TRBV5-6; j_call: TRBJ2-6; clone_size: NA; cdr3_aa: CASSPRTALISGANVLTF; cdr3_nt: TGTGCCAGCAGCCCCCGGACAGCATTAATCTCTGGGGCCAACGTCCTGACTTTC
d_call: NA; v_call: TRBV29-1; j_call: TRBJ2-1; clone_size: NA; cdr3_aa: CSVEENTNEQFF; cdr3_nt: TGCAGCGTTGAAGAGAATACAAATGAGCAGTTCTTC
d_call: NA; v_call: TRBV28; j_call: TRBJ1-6; clone_size: few; cdr3_aa: CAGQPQGGNSPLHF; cdr3_nt: TGTGCCGGCCAGCCACAGGGTGGAAATTCACCCCTCCACTTT
d_call: TRBD2; v_call: TRBV4-2; j_call: TRBJ2-5; clone_size: NA; cdr3_aa: CASSATMAKGLAGAAQYF; cdr3_nt: TGTGCCAGCAGCGCTACCATGGCGAAGGGACTAGCGGGGGCGGCCCAGTACTTC
d_call: NA; v_call: TRBV6-4; j_call: TRBJ2-7; clone_size: NA; cdr3_aa: CASSDSVRGYEQYF; cdr3_nt: TGTGCCAGCAGTGACTCGGTCAGGGGCTACGAGCAGTACTTC
d_call: NA; v_call: TRBV27; j_call: TRBJ1-1; clone_size: NA; cdr3_aa: CASRPLTGMNTEAFF; cdr3_nt: TGTGCCAGCAGGCCGCTTACAGGGATGAACACTGAAGCTTTCTTT
d_call: NA; v_call: TRBV27; j_call: TRBJ2-7; clone_size: NA; cdr3_aa: CASSLYPGREYEQYF; cdr3_nt: TGTGCCAGCAGTCTATACCCGGGCAGGGAATACGAGCAGTACTTC
d_call: TRBD2; v_call: TRBV7-6; j_call: TRBJ2-3; clone_size: NA; cdr3_aa: CASSLRTSPSTDTQYF; cdr3_nt: TGTGCCAGCAGCTTGAGGACTAGCCCGAGCACAGATACGCAGTATTTT
d_call: TRBD1; v_call: TRBV28; j_call: TRBJ1-5; clone_size: NA; cdr3_aa: CASSARQGLNQPQHF; cdr3_nt: TGTGCCAGCAGCGCCCGACAGGGTTTGAATCAGCCCCAGCATTTT
d_call: TRBD2; v_call: TRBV6-5; j_call: TRBJ2-5; clone_size: NA; cdr3_aa: CASHAGGSKTQYF; cdr3_nt: TGTGCCAGTCACGCGGGAGGATCGAAGACCCAGTACTTC
d_call: NA; v_call: TRBV29-1; j_call: TRBJ1-2; clone_size: NA; cdr3_aa: CSVTEGPYGYTF; cdr3_nt: TGCAGCGTCACAGAGGGCCCCTATGGCTACACCTTC
d_call: NA; v_call: TRBV21-1; j_call: TRBJ2-4; clone_size: NA; cdr3_aa: CASSAPDRVAKLAKNIQYF; cdr3_nt: TGTGCCAGCAGCGCCCCGGACAGGGTGGCCAAACTAGCCAAAAACATTCAGTACTTC
d_call: NA; v_call: TRBV6-1; j_call: TRBJ1-5; clone_size: NA; cdr3_aa: CASSEERDGNQPQHF; cdr3_nt: TGTGCCAGCAGTGAAGAGAGGGATGGCAATCAGCCCCAGCATTTT
d_call: NA; v_call: TRBV7-3; j_call: TRBJ2-1; clone_size: NA; cdr3_aa: CASSNRQGGNNEQFF; cdr3_nt: TGTGCCAGCAGCAACCGCCAGGGGGGAAACAATGAGCAGTTCTTC
d_call: NA; v_call: TRBV6-5; j_call: TRBJ2-2; clone_size: few; cdr3_aa: CASSYPGTRNTGELFF; cdr3_nt: TGTGCCAGCAGTTACCCCGGGACTCGGAACACCGGGGAGCTGTTTTTT
d_call: NA; v_call: TRBV4-2; j_call: TRBJ2-2; clone_size: few; cdr3_aa: CASSQDLTGVYAGELFF; cdr3_nt: TGTGCCAGCAGCCAAGATTTGACGGGAGTATACGCCGGGGAGCTGTTTTTT
d_call: NA; v_call: TRBV19; j_call: TRBJ1-3; clone_size: NA; cdr3_aa: CASSRAPGNTIYF; cdr3_nt: TGTGCCAGTAGTAGGGCGCCTGGAAACACCATATATTTT
d_call: TRBD2; v_call: TRBV4-1; j_call: TRBJ2-7; clone_size: NA; cdr3_aa: CASSQVRTSMYEQYF; cdr3_nt: TGCGCCAGCAGCCAAGTTCGGACTAGCATGTACGAGCAGTACTTC
d_call: NA; v_call: TRBV18; j_call: TRBJ2-1; clone_size: NA; cdr3_aa: CASSPAEIGGNEQFF; cdr3_nt: TGTGCCAGCTCACCAGCGGAAATAGGGGGAAATGAGCAGTTCTTC
d_call: NA; v_call: TRBV10-3; j_call: TRBJ2-1; clone_size: NA; cdr3_aa: CAISESTGGADRNEQFF; cdr3_nt: TGTGCCATCAGTGAGTCGACGGGAGGGGCGGACAGGAATGAGCAGTTCTTC
d_call: TRBD1; v_call: TRBV7-6; j_call: TRBJ1-4; clone_size: NA; cdr3_aa: CASSHRGQGEKLFF; cdr3_nt: TGTGCCAGCAGCCACAGGGGGCAAGGTGAAAAACTGTTTTTT
d_call: TRBD1; v_call: TRBV7-7; j_call: TRBJ2-1; clone_size: once; cdr3_aa: CASSLGPGQGFNEQFF; cdr3_nt: TGTGCTAGCAGCTTAGGGCCGGGACAGGGATTCAATGAGCAGTTCTTC
d_call: NA; v_call: TRBV7-2; j_call: TRBJ2-2; clone_size: NA; cdr3_aa: CASSPHRTGELFF; cdr3_nt: TGTGCCAGCAGCCCCCATAGAACCGGGGAGCTGTTTTTT
d_call: NA; v_call: TRBV3-1/TRBV3-2; j_call: TRBJ2-1; clone_size: NA; cdr3_aa: CASSHGNEQFF; cdr3_nt: TGTGCCAGCAGCCACGGGAATGAGCAGTTCTTC
d_call: NA; v_call: TRBV2; j_call: TRBJ1-1; clone_size: NA; cdr3_aa: CASRDQGISEAFF; cdr3_nt: TGTGCCAGCAGGGACCAGGGGATCTCTGAAGCTTTCTTT
d_call: NA; v_call: TRBV7-7; j_call: TRBJ2-2; clone_size: few; cdr3_aa: CASSPLAPNTGELFF; cdr3_nt: TGTGCCAGCAGCCCCCTAGCGCCGAACACCGGGGAGCTGTTTTTT
d_call: TRBD2; v_call: TRBV9; j_call: TRBJ2-7; clone_size: NA; cdr3_aa: CASSVTSGDYEQYF; cdr3_nt: TGTGCCAGCAGCGTTACTAGCGGCGACTACGAGCAGTACTTC
d_call: TRBD1; v_call: TRBV5-1; j_call: TRBJ2-1; clone_size: NA; cdr3_aa: CASRSTGGVGNEQFF; cdr3_nt: TGCGCCAGCAGGTCCACAGGGGGCGTCGGGAATGAGCAGTTCTTC
d_call: TRBD2; v_call: TRBV12-3/TRBV12-4; j_call: TRBJ2-7; clone_size: NA; cdr3_aa: CASSRGGSYEQYF; cdr3_nt: TGTGCCAGCAGTCGGGGGGGCTCCTACGAGCAGTACTTC
d_call: NA; v_call: TRBV3-1/TRBV3-2; j_call: TRBJ1-3; clone_size: NA; cdr3_aa: CASSQERASSGNTIYF; cdr3_nt: TGTGCCAGCAGCCAAGAGAGGGCAAGCTCTGGAAACACCATATATTTT
d_call: NA; v_call: TRBV7-9; j_call: TRBJ1-5; clone_size: NA; cdr3_aa: CASSFDRNQPQHF; cdr3_nt: TGTGCCAGCAGCTTCGACAGAAATCAGCCCCAGCATTTT
d_call: NA; v_call: TRBV7-2; j_call: TRBJ2-3; clone_size: NA; cdr3_aa: CASSLDASGIDTQYF; cdr3_nt: TGTGCCAGCAGCTTAGACGCTTCCGGTATCGATACGCAGTATTTT
d_call: NA; v_call: TRBV19; j_call: TRBJ2-7; clone_size: medium-sized; cdr3_aa: CATTEPTGSSYEQYF; cdr3_nt: TGTGCCACCACGGAGCCTACAGGGTCTTCCTACGAGCAGTACTTC
d_call: NA; v_call: TRBV29-1; j_call: TRBJ2-1; clone_size: NA; cdr3_aa: CSVGRGAGNEQFF; cdr3_nt: TGCAGCGTTGGAAGGGGCGCAGGCAATGAGCAGTTCTTC
d_call: TRBD1; v_call: TRBV6-2/TRBV6-3; j_call: TRBJ2-5; clone_size: NA; cdr3_aa: CASSFPGQAARETQYF; cdr3_nt: TGTGCCAGCAGTTTCCCCGGACAGGCTGCGCGAGAGACCCAGTACTTC
d_call: TRBD1; v_call: TRBV18; j_call: TRBJ2-1; clone_size: NA; cdr3_aa: CASSPRDREGEQFF; cdr3_nt: TGTGCCAGCTCACCCCGGGACAGAGAGGGTGAGCAGTTCTTC
d_call: TRBD1; v_call: TRBV3-1/TRBV3-2; j_call: TRBJ1-2; clone_size: once; cdr3_aa: CASSQGGQGWEGYTF; cdr3_nt: TGTGCCAGCAGCCAAGGGGGACAGGGTTGGGAAGGCTACACCTTC
d_call: TRBD2; v_call: TRBV13; j_call: TRBJ2-7; clone_size: NA; cdr3_aa: CASSLGGRAYEQYF; cdr3_nt: TGTGCCAGCAGCCTTGGCGGGAGGGCCTACGAGCAGTACTTC
d_call: NA; v_call: TRBV7-8; j_call: TRBJ1-1; clone_size: NA; cdr3_aa: CASSLVRGNTEAFF; cdr3_nt: TGTGCCAGCAGCTTAGTGCGGGGGAACACTGAAGCTTTCTTT
d_call: TRBD2; v_call: TRBV7-2; j_call: TRBJ2-1; clone_size: NA; cdr3_aa: CASSRGHSGTSGNRVFF; cdr3_nt: TGTGCCAGCAGCAGGGGGCATTCCGGGACTAGCGGAAACCGGGTGTTCTTC
d_call: NA; v_call: TRBV15; j_call: TRBJ1-2; clone_size: NA; cdr3_aa: CATSRHNTRQGYTF; cdr3_nt: TGTGCCACCAGCAGACATAACACCCGCCAGGGCTACACCTTC
d_call: TRBD2; v_call: TRBV5-6; j_call: TRBJ2-3; clone_size: once; cdr3_aa: CASSLVSSGGADTQYF; cdr3_nt: TGTGCCAGCAGCTTGGTGTCTAGCGGGGGGGCGGATACGCAGTATTTT
d_call: NA; v_call: TRBV9; j_call: TRBJ1-4; clone_size: NA; cdr3_aa: CASSVGAAATNEKLFF; cdr3_nt: TGTGCCAGCAGCGTAGGGGCAGCGGCAACTAATGAAAAACTGTTTTTT
d_call: NA; v_call: TRBV24-1; j_call: TRBJ1-1; clone_size: NA; cdr3_aa: CATSDGHNTEAFF; cdr3_nt: TGTGCCACCAGTGATGGGCATAACACTGAAGCTTTCTTT
d_call: NA; v_call: TRBV19; j_call: TRBJ2-7; clone_size: NA; cdr3_aa: CASTAGPSPYEQYF; cdr3_nt: TGTGCCAGTACGGCGGGGCCTTCACCCTACGAGCAGTACTTC